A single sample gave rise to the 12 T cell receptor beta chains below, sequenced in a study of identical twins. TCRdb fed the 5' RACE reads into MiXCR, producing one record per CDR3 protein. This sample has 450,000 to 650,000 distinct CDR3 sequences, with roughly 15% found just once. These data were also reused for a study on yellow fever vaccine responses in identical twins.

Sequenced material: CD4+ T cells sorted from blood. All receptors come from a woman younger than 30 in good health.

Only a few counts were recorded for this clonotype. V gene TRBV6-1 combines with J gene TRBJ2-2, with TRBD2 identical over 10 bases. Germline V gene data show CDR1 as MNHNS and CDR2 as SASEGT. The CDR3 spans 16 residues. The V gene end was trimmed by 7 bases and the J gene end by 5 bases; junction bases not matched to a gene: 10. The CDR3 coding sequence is TGTGCCAGCACCCGACCTAGCGGGGGAGGGACCGGGGAGCTGTTTTTT. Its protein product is CASTRPSGGGTGELFF.

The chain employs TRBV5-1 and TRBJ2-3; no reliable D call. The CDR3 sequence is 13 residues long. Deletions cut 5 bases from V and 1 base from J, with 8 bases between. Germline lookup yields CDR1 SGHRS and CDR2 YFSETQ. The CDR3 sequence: CASRGSRTDTQYF. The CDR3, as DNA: TGCGCCAGCAGGGGTAGTCGCACAGATACGCAGTATTTT.

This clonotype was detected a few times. The CDR3 is CASSLSGASSYNEQFF. The CDR3 nucleotides read TGTGCCAGCAGTTTAAGCGGCGCGAGCTCCTACAATGAGCAGTTCTTC. The chain recombines TRBV27 with TRBJ2-1, with D possibly matching TRBD2 (5 bases). The CDR3 loop spans 16 amino acids. Germline CDR1 reads MNHEY; CDR2 reads SMNVEV (reference sequence). Deletions cut 2 bases from V and 0 bases from J, with 11 bases between.

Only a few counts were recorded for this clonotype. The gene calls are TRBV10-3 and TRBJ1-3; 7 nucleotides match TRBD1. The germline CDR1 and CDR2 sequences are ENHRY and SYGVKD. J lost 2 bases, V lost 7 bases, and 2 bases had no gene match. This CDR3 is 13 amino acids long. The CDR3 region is CAIMTGPGNTIYF. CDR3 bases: TGTGCCATCATGACAGGGCCTGGAAACACCATATATTTT.

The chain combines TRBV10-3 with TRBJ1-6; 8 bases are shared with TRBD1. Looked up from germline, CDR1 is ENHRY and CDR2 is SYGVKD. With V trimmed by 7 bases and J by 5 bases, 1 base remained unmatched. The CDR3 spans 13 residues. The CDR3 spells CAIKGQDNSPLHF. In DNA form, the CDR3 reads TGTGCCATCAAGGGACAGGATAATTCACCCCTCCACTTT.

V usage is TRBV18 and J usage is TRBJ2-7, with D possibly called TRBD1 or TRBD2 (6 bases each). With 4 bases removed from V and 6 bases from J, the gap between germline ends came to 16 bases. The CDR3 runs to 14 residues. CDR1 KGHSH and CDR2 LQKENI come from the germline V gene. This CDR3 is CASSHPNGGGEQYF. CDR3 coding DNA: TGTGCCAGCTCACACCCTAATGGAGGGGGCGAGCAGTACTTC. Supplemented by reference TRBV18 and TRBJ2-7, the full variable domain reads NAGVMQNPRHLVRRRGQEARLRCSPMKGHSHVYWYRQLPEEGLKFMVYLQKENIIDESGMPKERFSAEFPKEGPSILRIQQVVRGDSAAYFCASSHPNGGGEQYFGPGTRLTVT.

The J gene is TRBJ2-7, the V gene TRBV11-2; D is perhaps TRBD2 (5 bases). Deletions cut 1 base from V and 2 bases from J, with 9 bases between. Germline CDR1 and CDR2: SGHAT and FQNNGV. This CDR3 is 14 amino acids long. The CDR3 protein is CASSLVGEAYEQYV. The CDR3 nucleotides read TGTGCCAGCAGCTTAGTGGGAGAAGCCTACGAGCAGTACGTC.

The CDR3 bases are TGTGCCAGCCGATATGATGGTGAGCAGTTCTTC. Amino acid sequence: CASRYDGEQFF. The J gene is TRBJ2-1, the V gene TRBV9; D not certain. The V end was cut by 7 bases, the J end by 9 bases, with 11 bases between. This CDR3 comprises 11 residues. Germline V lookup: CDR1 SGDLS, CDR2 YYNGEE.

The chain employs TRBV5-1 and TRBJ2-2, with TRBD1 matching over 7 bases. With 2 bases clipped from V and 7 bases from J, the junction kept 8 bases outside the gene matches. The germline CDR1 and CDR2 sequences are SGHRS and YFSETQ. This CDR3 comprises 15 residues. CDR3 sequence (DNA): TGCGCCAGCAGCTTCAGCGACAGGGCTGGCGGGGAGCTGTTTTTT. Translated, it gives CASSFSDRAGGELFF.

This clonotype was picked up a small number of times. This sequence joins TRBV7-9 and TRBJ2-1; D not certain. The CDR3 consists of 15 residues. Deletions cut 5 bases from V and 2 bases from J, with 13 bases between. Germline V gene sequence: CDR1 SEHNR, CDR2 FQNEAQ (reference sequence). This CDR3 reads CASSHVIPPYNEQFF. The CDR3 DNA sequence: TGTGCCAGCAGCCACGTAATACCGCCCTACAATGAGCAGTTCTTC. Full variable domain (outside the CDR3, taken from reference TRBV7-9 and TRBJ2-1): DTGVSQNPRHKITKRGQNVTFRCDPISEHNRLYWYRQTLGQGPEFLTYFQNEAQLEKSRLLSDRFSAERPKGSFSTLEIQRTEQGDSAMYLCASSHVIPPYNEQFFGPGTRLTVL.

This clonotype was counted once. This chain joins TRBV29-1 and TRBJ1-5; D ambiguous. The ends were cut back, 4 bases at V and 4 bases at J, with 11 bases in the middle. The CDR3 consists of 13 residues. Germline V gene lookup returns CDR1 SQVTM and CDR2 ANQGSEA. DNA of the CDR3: TGCAGCGTTGTTTCAGGCCGGAATCAGCCCCAGCATTTT. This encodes CSVVSGRNQPQHF.

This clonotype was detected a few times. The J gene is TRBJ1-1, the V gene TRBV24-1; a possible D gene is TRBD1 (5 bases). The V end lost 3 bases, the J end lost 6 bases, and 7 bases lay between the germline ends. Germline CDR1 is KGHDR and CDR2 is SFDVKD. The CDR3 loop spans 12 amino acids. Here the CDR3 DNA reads TGTGCCACCAGTGATCCAGGGTCTGAAGCTTTCTTT. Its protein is CATSDPGSEAFF.